The 17 T cell receptor beta chains listed next were all sequenced from one sample in a study of blood T cell repertoires in COVID-19. Profiled with immunoSEQ multiplex PCR; TCRdb holds only in-frame clones, not every one. The data show approximately 120,000 clones, 92% seen once. Sequenced material: peripheral blood. The receptor source for this set is a man aged 45-60 years with COVID-19, enrolled during active disease.

This clone was seen a single time. The chain uses TRBV7-2 and TRBJ2-1; 7 nucleotides agree with TRBD2. Germline V gene data show CDR1 as SGHTA and CDR2 as FQGNSA. The V and J ends lost 5 bases and 8 bases, in that order; junction bases with no gene match: 6. CDR3 size: 13 residues. CDR3 in DNA: TGTGCCAGCAGCCTCCCGACTAGCTATGAGCAGTTCTTC. Its translation: CASSLPTSYEQFF.

The V and J genes are TRBV10-2 and TRBJ2-3, with 10 nucleotides matching TRBD2. This CDR3 contains 14 residues. Germline V gene sequence: CDR1 WSHSY, CDR2 SAAADI. V dropped 10 bases and J dropped 5; count of bases not matched to a gene: 9. CDR3 region: CATTQREGLDTQYF. The CDR3 coding sequence is TGCGCCACAACCCAGCGGGAGGGCCTAGATACGCAGTATTTT.

This clone appeared once. The chain employs TRBV6-4 and TRBJ2-5, with 11 nucleotides matching TRBD2. This CDR3 spans 14 amino acids. V trimming: 6 bases; J trimming: 1 base; junction bases outside the gene matches: 1. Germline lookup yields CDR1 MRHNA and CDR2 SNTAGT. The CDR3 DNA sequence: TGTGCCAGCAGGGGACTAGCGGCCCAAGAGACCCAGTACTTC. This codes for CASRGLAAQETQYF.

The chain combines TRBV19 with TRBJ2-1; 10 bases line up with TRBD2. Germline V CDR1 and CDR2: LNHDA, SQIVND (reference sequence). V dropped 6 bases and J dropped 5; count of bases not matched to a gene: 7. The CDR3 runs to 15 residues. CDR3 nucleotide sequence: TGTGCCAGTAGGCCTAGCGGGAGTCTGAACAATGAGCAGTTCTTC. Amino acid sequence: CASRPSGSLNNEQFF.

CDR3 amino acids: CASSYHSGRGYNEQFF. The DNA for the CDR3 is TGTGCCAGCAGTTATCATAGCGGGAGGGGATACAATGAGCAGTTCTTC. The V gene is TRBV6-2 or TRBV6-3, the J gene TRBJ2-1, with 11 bases aligning to TRBD2. The germline V gene has CDR1 MNHEY and CDR2 SVGEGT. The CDR3 contains 16 residues. Trimming took 3 bases from V and 4 from J; bases not matched to a gene: 5.

The V and J genes are TRBV7-3 and TRBJ2-1, with a tentative D call TRBD2 (6 bases). The V and J ends lost 2 bases and 2 bases respectively, with 10 bases between them. The CDR3 is 15 amino acids. Germline CDR1 and CDR2: SGHTA and FQGTGA. The CDR3 sequence: CASSLRERAYNEQFF. CDR3 DNA sequence: TGTGCCAGCAGCTTACGGGAGAGAGCCTACAATGAGCAGTTCTTC.

The gene calls are TRBV7-6 and TRBJ2-5, with 8 nucleotides matching TRBD2. This CDR3 has 15 residues. Germline CDR1 and CDR2: SGHVS and FNYEAQ. Trimming took 5 bases from V and 5 from J; bases not matched to a gene: 10. The CDR3 region is CASSPLAGTSETQYF. CDR3 DNA sequence: TGTGCCAGCAGCCCGTTAGCGGGAACGTCTGAGACCCAGTACTTC.

The gene calls are TRBV9 and TRBJ2-3, with TRBD2 matching 7 bases. This CDR3 comprises 16 residues. Trimming took 4 bases from V and 6 from J; bases not matched to a gene: 14. Germline loops: CDR1 SGDLS, CDR2 YYNGEE. CDR3 bases: TGTGCCAGCAGCTCCTGGGGGAGGGCCCTCACCGATACGCAGTATTTT. It codes for CASSSWGRALTDTQYF.

About this clone: The same CDR3 is also encoded by other DNA sequences in this sample. The rearrangement links TRBV7-9 to TRBJ1-2; 9 positions agree with TRBD1. The CDR3 loop spans 14 amino acids. In germline, CDR1 is SEHNR, CDR2 FQNEAQ (reference sequence). V shed 3 bases, J shed 1 base, and the junction held 0 bases outside the gene matches. The CDR3 DNA is TGTGCCAGCAGCTTGGGACAGGGTAACTATGGCTACACCTTC. It encodes CASSLGQGNYGYTF.

The chain has TRBV6-5 and TRBJ2-7; 9 bases agree with TRBD2. The J segment lost 5 bases and the V segment lost 4 bases, leaving 9 bases of the junction unmatched. Per the germline V gene, CDR1 is MNHEY and CDR2 is SVGAGI. The CDR3 is made up of 15 amino acids. CDR3 residues: CASSLTSGLDHEQYV. Written as DNA, the CDR3 is TGTGCCAGCAGTTTGACTAGCGGCTTAGACCACGAGCAGTACGTC.

The rearrangement joins TRBV19 to TRBJ2-3; 12 nucleotides line up with TRBD2. Trimming cost V 8 bases and J 4 bases; bases outside gene matches: 10. The germline V gene encodes CDR1 LNHDA and CDR2 SQIVND (reference sequence). This CDR3 has 16 amino acids. The CDR3 coding sequence is TGTGCCAGTCGGCGCCTGACTAGCGGGAGTCCAGATACGCAGTATTTT. It is translated as CASRRLTSGSPDTQYF.

The chain has TRBV28 and TRBJ2-3; the D gene is possibly TRBD2 (5 bases). This CDR3 spans 15 amino acids. Trimming took off 3 bases at V and 1 base at J, with 11 bases between the two ends. From germline, CDR1 is MDHEN and CDR2 SYDVKM. In nucleotides, the CDR3 is TGTGCCAGCAGTTTCGGCGGAGCGGGCACAGATACGCAGTATTTT. The encoded protein is CASSFGGAGTDTQYF.

The chain employs TRBV5-1 and TRBJ2-5, with D tentatively TRBD1 (5 bases). Germline V gene data show CDR1 as SGHRS and CDR2 as YFSETQ. V was pared by 1 base and J by 5 bases, with 9 bases between. This CDR3 is 13 amino acids long. CDR3 coding DNA: TGCGCCAGCAGCTTGTCAGGGATGGAGACCCAGTACTTC. Residues: CASSLSGMETQYF. The variable domain in full, completed from reference TRBV5-1 and TRBJ2-5, reads KAGVTQTPRYLIKTRGQQVTLSCSPISGHRSVSWYQQTPGQGLQFLFEYFSETQRNKGNFPGRFSGRQFSNSRSEMNVSTLELGDSALYLCASSLSGMETQYFGPGTRLLVL.

The chain is built from TRBV10-3 and TRBJ2-3; D is uncertain. V was clipped by 3 bases and J by 2 bases, with 9 bases between them. This CDR3 contains 14 residues. The germline V gene encodes CDR1 ENHRY and CDR2 SYGVKD. The CDR3 region has the DNA TGTGCCATCAGTGACAGAGGTCTCACAGATACGCAGTATTTT. It is translated as CAISDRGLTDTQYF.

The V and J genes are TRBV14 and TRBJ2-3; D gene unclear. In germline, CDR1 is SGHDN, CDR2 FVKESK. Trimming removed 1 base at V and 6 bases at J, with 5 bases between. The CDR3 loop spans 12 amino acids. The CDR3 loop reads CASSQVRDTQYF. The DNA for the CDR3 is TGTGCCAGCAGCCAAGTTCGGGATACGCAGTATTTT.

This sequence joins TRBV19 and TRBJ2-3; maybe TRBD1 (6 bases). The CDR3 totals 14 residues. Germline assignment: CDR1 LNHDA and CDR2 SQIVND (reference sequence). V lost 4 bases and J lost 0, with 8 bases in between. This CDR3 is CASSKTGSTDTQYF. CDR3 DNA sequence: TGTGCCAGTAGTAAGACAGGCAGCACAGATACGCAGTATTTT. The full variable domain, rest sourced from reference TRBV19 and TRBJ2-3, is DGGITQSPKYLFRKEGQNVTLSCEQNLNHDAMYWYRQDPGQGLRLIYYSQIVNDFQKGDIAEGYSVSREKKESFPLTVTSAQKNPTAFYLCASSKTGSTDTQYFGPGTRLTVL.

The rearrangement uses TRBV7-2 and TRBJ2-1; D is unresolved. Trimming shortened V by 2 bases and J by 10 bases, and 9 bases separated the two germline ends. Germline loops: CDR1 SGHTA, CDR2 FQGNSA. The CDR3 has 12 residues. The CDR3 reads CASSLTWSEQFF. Here the CDR3 DNA reads TGTGCCAGCAGCTTAACTTGGAGCGAGCAGTTCTTC.